The sequence of this TCR beta chain was determined in a study of CD8 T cells in Susac syndrome. Germline V lookup: CDR1 MNHNY, CDR2 SVGAGI (reference sequence). The CDR3 sequence is 14 residues long. With 2 bases removed from V and 3 bases from J, the gap between germline ends came to 11 bases. RNA was extracted with the RNeasy kit, and a quantity of roughly 0.5 to 1 ug was reverse transcribed using random hexamers. TCRdb reanalysed the immunoSEQ multiplex PCR reads using MiXCR and keeps one entry per CDR3 protein. Of around 200,000 distinct CDR3 sequences listed, approximately 95% are singletons. A remark on this clonotype: Its antigen is undetermined.

General study results and limits: Across the total CD8+ repertoires, fewer than 20 Susac-specific public clones were detected, and across the CD8+ TEMRA repertoires, four to six such clones were detected.

The clonotype was recovered from a human donor with Susac syndrome. The J gene is TRBJ2-7, the V gene TRBV6-6; possible D gene TRBD1, 6 bases. The specimen sequenced was CD8+ T cells from PBMCs. The CDR3: CASSYEGTNYEQYF. The CDR3 DNA sequence: TGTGCCAGCAGTTACGAGGGGACAAACTACGAGCAGTACTTC.